Below, one TCR beta chain is given with its context. The repertoire was sequenced with immunoSEQ multiplex PCR; TCRdb's copy has only in-frame clones and lacks some. This table has about 51,000 clones, under 95% appearing once. Germline lookup yields CDR1 MNHEY and CDR2 SVGAGI. V lost 6 bases, J lost 1 base, and 4 bases stayed unmatched. The CDR3 has 15 residues. The data were taken from a study of blood T cell repertoires in COVID-19. In the study overall: Nucleic acid was either cDNA or gDNA, and it came from T cells, B-cell-depleted T cells, or PBMCs.

The genes are TRBV6-5 and TRBJ2-7; 12 nucleotides match TRBD2. The origin of this receptor is a man aged 45-65 years with acute or convalescent COVID-19. The sample consisted of peripheral blood. The CDR3 region is CASRTGTSGSYEQYF. Written as DNA, the CDR3 is TGTGCCAGCAGGACAGGGACTAGCGGGTCCTACGAGCAGTACTTC.